This T cell receptor (beta chain) appears in the sequencing data of a study of blood T cell repertoires in COVID-19. This table comes from immunoSEQ multiplex PCR, and its TCRdb copy is limited to in-frame clones, with some not included. This sample has 250,000 or so clones; more than 85% occur once, and the top ten carry 5.2%. CDR3 length: 15 residues. Between the trimmed V and J ends, which lost 3 bases and 3 bases, there was a span of 11 bases. CDR1 MGHRA and CDR2 YSYEKL come from the germline V gene. The chain joins TRBV4-1 to TRBJ2-2, with D hard to call. The material sequenced was peripheral blood. The source of this sequence is a woman in her sixties or seventies with COVID-19, enrolled during active disease. Here the CDR3 DNA reads TGCGCCAGCAGCCACCAGGCCCCATACACCGGGGAGCTGTTTTTT. Protein product: CASSHQAPYTGELFF.